The 20 T cell receptor beta chains below come from one sample, sequenced in a study of cytomegalovirus exposure and HLA in healthy donors. The PCR had 60 Vbeta and 13 Jbeta primers. Sequencing used immunoSEQ multiplex PCR; TCRdb keeps in-frame clones, though not all of them. Of about 190,000 clones in the sample, 75% to 90% were seen once. Sequencing used PBMCs. These receptors were collected from a man aged 35 to 55 in good health and CMV-seropositive.

CDR3 protein: CASSLTGGYEQYF. In DNA form, the CDR3 reads TGTGCCAGCAGCCTTACAGGGGGCTACGAGCAGTACTTC. J is TRBJ2-7 and V is TRBV11-3, with 8 positions matching TRBD1. Germline CDR1 SGHNT, CDR2 YENEEA. Trimming removed 5 bases from V and 3 bases from J; junction bases left unmatched: 3. The CDR3 loop spans 13 amino acids. Supplemented by reference TRBV11-3 and TRBJ2-7, the full variable domain reads EAGVVQSPRYKIIEKKQPVAFWCNPISGHNTLYWYLQNLGQGPELLIRYENEEAVDDSQLPKDRFSAERLKGVDSTLKIQPAELGDSAVYLCASSLTGGYEQYFGPGTRLTVT.

This chain uses TRBV15 with TRBJ1-5, with a tentative D call TRBD1 (5 bases). The CDR3 length is 12 residues. The V gene lost 2 bases and the J gene lost 9 bases, with 8 bases spanning the gap. Germline assignment: CDR1 LNHNV and CDR2 YYDKDF (reference sequence). The CDR3 sequence: CATSRRGLPQHF. Written as DNA, the CDR3 is TGTGCCACCAGCAGAAGGGGTCTGCCCCAGCATTTT. Full variable domain (remainder filled in from reference TRBV15 and TRBJ1-5): DAMVIQNPRYQVTQFGKPVTLSCSQTLNHNVMYWYQQKSSQAPKLLFHYYDKDFNNEADTPDNFQSRRPNTSFCFLDIRSPGLGDTAMYLCATSRRGLPQHFGDGTRLSIL.

J is TRBJ2-7 and V is TRBV19; the match to TRBD1 covers 7 bases. Looked up from germline, CDR1 is LNHDA and CDR2 is SQIVND (reference sequence). The length of the CDR3 is 15 residues. Trimming removed 6 bases from V and 2 bases from J; junction bases left unmatched: 10. This chain's CDR3 is CASRITGTEPYEQYF. For the CDR3, the DNA is TGTGCCAGTAGGATCACCGGGACAGAGCCCTACGAGCAGTACTTC.

The chain links TRBV2 to TRBJ2-5; 7 bases fit TRBD2. The CDR3 loop spans 14 amino acids. V lost 3 bases, J lost 2 bases, and 3 bases stayed unmatched. The V gene's germline CDR1 is SNHLY and CDR2 FYNNEI. CDR3: CASSEVGGQETQYF. The CDR3 DNA is TGTGCCAGCAGTGAGGTCGGGGGGCAAGAGACCCAGTACTTC. The full variable domain, rest sourced from reference TRBV2 and TRBJ2-5, is EPEVTQTPSHQVTQMGQEVILRCVPISNHLYFYWYRQILGQKVEFLVSFYNNEISEKSEIFDDQFSVERPDGSNFTLKIRSTKLEDSAMYFCASSEVGGQETQYFGPGTRLLVL.

J is TRBJ2-3 and V is TRBV30; TRBD2 agrees at 8 bases. The CDR3 is 14 residues long. Per germline, CDR1 GTSNPN and CDR2 SVGIG (reference sequence). V was clipped by 0 bases and J by 1 base; unmatched bases: 0. The CDR3 here is CAWSVAGGTDTQYF. In DNA, the CDR3 is TGTGCCTGGAGTGTAGCGGGGGGCACAGATACGCAGTATTTT.

The rearrangement joins TRBV9 to TRBJ2-5; weak D call: TRBD1 (5 bases). The J call is doubtful: the DNA matches TRBJ2-7 better. The CDR3 is made up of 16 amino acids. Germline CDR1 is SGDLS and CDR2 is YYNGEE. The DNA of the CDR3 is TGTGCCAGCAGCGTAGCGGCGGACAAACCATCCTACGAGCAGTACTTC. Amino acid sequence: CASSVAADKPSYEQYF.

This chain uses TRBV29-1 with TRBJ2-3; D may be TRBD1 (6 bases). CDR1 is SQVTM, CDR2 ANQGSEA, per germline. V lost 6 bases to trimming and J lost 2 bases, with 15 bases between them. This CDR3 comprises 14 residues. CDR3 coding DNA: TGCAGCGTAATGGGGGCGGGTTTCACAGATACGCAGTATTTT. This sequence encodes CSVMGAGFTDTQYF.

The genes are TRBV19 and TRBJ2-2; 8 bases map to TRBD2. The trim removed 4 bases at V and 1 base at J, leaving 23 bases unmatched. The CDR3 length is 22 residues. Germline CDR1 is LNHDA and CDR2 is SQIVND (reference sequence). The CDR3, as DNA: TGTGCCAGTAGTAGTAGCCCGCTTTGGGCTAGCGGGCAAGAAATGAACACCGGGGAGCTGTTTTTT. Amino acids: CASSSSPLWASGQEMNTGELFF.

This chain joins TRBV6-1 and TRBJ1-5; D not certain. The ends were cut back, 0 bases at V and 0 bases at J, with 12 bases in the middle. The CDR3 spans 17 residues. CDR1 is MNHNS and CDR2 is SASEGT in the germline V gene. CDR3 DNA: TGTGCCAGCAGTGAAGCGCTCCGACATGTTAGCAATCAGCCCCAGCATTTT. It yields the protein CASSEALRHVSNQPQHF.

This chain joins TRBV21-1 and TRBJ1-4; whether TRBD1, the table's D call, matches the DNA was not checked. TRBV21-1 is assigned pseudogene status. The CDR3 totals 14 residues. The CDR3 spells CASSSGTGAEKLFF. CDR3 bases: TGTGCCAGCAGCAGCGGGACAGGGGCCGAAAAACTGTTTTTT.

The genes are TRBV19 and TRBJ2-2; 7 bases are a match to TRBD1. CDR1 and CDR2 from the germline V gene are LNHDA and SQIVND (reference sequence). V lost 6 bases and J lost 2; bases outside the gene matches: 9. CDR3 size: 16 residues. The CDR3 DNA reads TGTGCCAGTAGGCGCCCGGGACAGACTAACACCGGGGAGCTGTTTTTT. It codes for CASRRPGQTNTGELFF.

This clone was found a few times. The chain couples TRBV27 to TRBJ2-7; 7 bases align to TRBD1. Germline CDR1 is MNHEY and CDR2 is SMNVEV (reference sequence). This CDR3 has 17 amino acids. Trimming cost V 0 bases and J 0 bases; bases outside gene matches: 8. This CDR3 reads CASSLSGGQISSYEQYF. CDR3 sequence (DNA): TGTGCCAGCAGTTTATCTGGGGGACAGATTAGCTCCTACGAGCAGTACTTC.

V gene TRBV14 combines with J gene TRBJ1-1, with D perhaps TRBD1 (5 bases). CDR1 and CDR2 from the germline V gene are SGHDN and FVKESK. The CDR3 totals 13 residues. Between the trimmed V and J ends, which lost 6 bases and 7 bases, there was a span of 15 bases. This chain's CDR3 is CASSLLSGVEAFF. The CDR3 coding sequence is TGTGCCAGCAGTCTACTATCGGGGGTTGAAGCTTTCTTT.

The rearrangement links TRBV6-6 to TRBJ2-7, with D possibly being TRBD1 (7 bases). The V end lost 6 bases, the J end lost 1 base, and 13 bases lay between the germline ends. The CDR3 is 14 residues long. CDR1 is MNHNY and CDR2 is SVGAGI in the germline V gene (reference sequence). CDR3 nucleotides: TGTGCCAGCAGCCCTCAGGGGGGATCCTACGAGCAGTACTTC. Protein product: CASSPQGGSYEQYF.

This clone was seen just once. The chain combines TRBV5-6 with TRBJ1-2; possibly TRBD1 for D (5 bases). The CDR3 covers 15 residues. The V gene lost 2 bases and the J gene lost 0 bases, with 11 bases spanning the gap. Germline V lookup: CDR1 SGHDT, CDR2 YYEEEE. The chain's CDR3 is CASSFLTAANYGYTF. The CDR3 coding sequence is TGTGCCAGCAGCTTTCTGACAGCAGCTAACTATGGCTACACCTTC.

The chain recombines TRBV7-3 with TRBJ1-2, with D perhaps TRBD1 (5 bases). CDR1 and CDR2 from the germline V gene are SGHTA and FQGTGA. V shed 0 bases and J shed 6 bases, with 11 bases lying between them. The CDR3 is 14 residues long. CDR3 in DNA: TGTGCCAGCAGCTTAACTGGGGGGGGTGATGGCTACACCTTC. Translation gives CASSLTGGGDGYTF.

This clone has just one count. This chain links TRBV6-1 with TRBJ2-3, with TRBD1 matching over 11 bases. This CDR3 region has 14 residues. Losses at the gene ends were 5 bases for V and 4 bases for J; bases not matched to a gene: 2. Germline loops: CDR1 MNHNS, CDR2 SASEGT. The CDR3 reads CASSPGQGADTQYF. CDR3 nucleotide sequence: TGTGCCAGCAGTCCGGGACAGGGGGCAGATACGCAGTATTTT.

V and J are TRBV29-1 and TRBJ1-4, with 7 bases aligning to TRBD1. Germline V gene sequence: CDR1 SQVTM, CDR2 ANQGSEA. CDR3 length equals 14 residues. Trimming took 6 bases from V and 10 from J; bases not matched to a gene: 14. The CDR3 bases are TGCAGCGTGGCTGCGGGAACAGGGGCGGGAAAACTGTTTTTT. It translates to CSVAAGTGAGKLFF.

V is TRBV27 and J is TRBJ2-1; D is possibly TRBD1 (5 bases). CDR1 and CDR2 (germline): MNHEY, SMNVEV (reference sequence). Trimming stripped 4 bases from V and 8 bases from J, with 9 bases between. The CDR3 length is 12 residues. This chain's CDR3 is CASSSTVYEQFF. In DNA form, the CDR3 reads TGTGCCAGCAGTTCGACAGTATATGAGCAGTTCTTC.

This clone was counted between two and nine times. The gene calls are TRBV2 and TRBJ2-7; possible D gene TRBD1, 6 bases. V dropped 10 bases and J dropped 6 bases, with 19 bases sitting between them. Per the germline V gene, CDR1 is SNHLY and CDR2 is FYNNEI. This CDR3 is 13 amino acids long. The CDR3 spells CAITGRGLAEQYF. The CDR3 DNA follows: TGTGCCATCACGGGCAGGGGTCTGGCCGAGCAGTACTTC.